Below, one TCR beta chain is given with its context. What it binds is not known. This sample stems from a study of cytomegalovirus exposure and HLA in healthy donors. Study-wide background: Earlier results showed 120 million or so unique TCR beta sequences derived from about 179 million T cells. Study findings and constraints: It was 164 TCR beta chains that were listed as cytomegalovirus-associated. Later analysis suggested links between common viral pathogens and several top significant clusters.

The PCR had 60 Vbeta and 13 Jbeta primers. The method was immunoSEQ multiplex PCR; TCRdb's version includes in-frame clones alone and lacks a portion of them. The repertoire holds about 120,000 clones, with over 70% as singletons. This CDR3 has 18 amino acids. The germline V gene encodes CDR1 ENHRY and CDR2 SYGVKD. V was clipped by 5 bases and J by 1 base, with 20 bases between them. This chain links TRBV10-3 with TRBJ2-2, with D possibly TRBD1 on 6 matching bases. This sequence was found in a woman aged 50 to 60 in good health and CMV-seropositive. What was sequenced was PBMCs. In nucleotides, the CDR3 is TGTGCCATCAGTCATGGGGGCGCGGGTTTTAGGAACACCGGGGAGCTGTTTTTT. Translated: CAISHGGAGFRNTGELFF.